These T cell receptor beta chains were read from a single sample in a study of blood T cell repertoires in COVID-19. Clones were read by immunoSEQ multiplex PCR, and TCRdb kept only the in-frame ones, dropping some. The sample shows under 200,000 clones, over 60% of them seen only once. The sample taken for sequencing was peripheral blood. All receptors come from a woman of 80 years or more with acute or convalescent COVID-19. The CDR3 runs from the conserved cysteine through the conserved F or W. D genes are given only for firm matches.

j_gene | v_gene | d_gene | CDR3nt | CDR3aa
TRBJ2-1 | TRBV7-8 | - | TGTGCCAGCAGCTTAAAACTAGGTTCCTACAATGAGCAGTTCTTC | CASSLKLGSYNEQFF
TRBJ2-1 | TRBV2 | TRBD1 | TGTGCCAGCAGTCGAAGGACAGGGGAACCCTACAATGAGCAGTTCTTC | CASSRRTGEPYNEQFF
TRBJ2-3 | TRBV19 | TRBD2 | TGTGCCAGCAGCCTAGCGGAAAGCACAGATACGCAGTATTTT | CASSLAESTDTQYF
TRBJ1-6 | TRBV14 | TRBD1 | TGTGCCAGCAGCCTCCGGACAGGGGGTAATTCACCCCTCCACTTT | CASSLRTGGNSPLHF
TRBJ2-7 | TRBV27 | - | TGTGCCAGCAGTCGCCCGGGACAAGGACCCCTCGAGCAGTACTTC | CASSRPGQGPLEQYF
TRBJ1-5 | TRBV19 | TRBD1 | TGTGCCAGCTCCCTTTTGGGACAGCATTTGCCCCAGCATTTT | CASSLLGQHLPQHF
TRBJ2-6 | TRBV4-1 | - | TGCGCCAGCAGCCAAGAAAAGTGGGCCGAGGGCATCTCTGGGGCCAACGTCCTGACTTTC | CASSQEKWAEGISGANVLTF
TRBJ1-6 | TRBV18 | - | TGTGCCAGCTCACCCGACAATAGGAATTCACCCCTCCACTTT | CASSPDNRNSPLHF
TRBJ2-3 | TRBV25-1 | - | TGTGCCAGCAGTGTCGGCAGGGGCGTTACAGATACGCAGTATTTT | CASSVGRGVTDTQYF
TRBJ2-3 | TRBV7-8 | - | TGTGCCAGCAGCCCAGCGGCAGGGAACACAGATACGCAGTATTTT | CASSPAAGNTDTQYF
TRBJ2-2 | TRBV19 | TRBD2 | TGTGCCAGTAGTATGGAGGTAGCGGGAGGGATTACCGGGGAGCTGTTTTTT | CASSMEVAGGITGELFF
TRBJ2-3 | TRBV29-1 | TRBD2 | TGCAGCGACTTGGCGGGGGCAGATACGCAGTATTTT | CSDLAGADTQYF
TRBJ1-6 | TRBV6-1 | TRBD1 | TGTGCCAGCAGTGAAGGGGGACAGTTTTCCCCCCTCCACTTT | CASSEGGQFSPLHF
TRBJ2-5 | TRBV6-4 | TRBD2 | TGTGCCAGCAGTGACCCGTCGAGGACGGCCGGGAGGGAGACCCAGTACTTC | CASSDPSRTAGRETQYF
TRBJ1-1 | TRBV11-2 | - | TGTGCCAGCAGCTTAGACGGGAGTGTTGGAGCTTTCTTT | CASSLDGSVGAFF
TRBJ1-2 | TRBV11-2 | TRBD1 | TGTGCCAGCAGCCCTACCGGGACAGATTATGGCTACACCTTC | CASSPTGTDYGYTF
TRBJ2-5 | TRBV5-1 | TRBD2 | TGCGCCAGCAGCTCGGCCTCAGGACTAGCTGGGCAAGAGACCCAGTACTTC | CASSSASGLAGQETQYF
TRBJ2-1 | TRBV11-2 | - | TGTGCCGATTCAATATCACAGGCCAATGAGCAGTTCTTC | CADSISQANEQFF